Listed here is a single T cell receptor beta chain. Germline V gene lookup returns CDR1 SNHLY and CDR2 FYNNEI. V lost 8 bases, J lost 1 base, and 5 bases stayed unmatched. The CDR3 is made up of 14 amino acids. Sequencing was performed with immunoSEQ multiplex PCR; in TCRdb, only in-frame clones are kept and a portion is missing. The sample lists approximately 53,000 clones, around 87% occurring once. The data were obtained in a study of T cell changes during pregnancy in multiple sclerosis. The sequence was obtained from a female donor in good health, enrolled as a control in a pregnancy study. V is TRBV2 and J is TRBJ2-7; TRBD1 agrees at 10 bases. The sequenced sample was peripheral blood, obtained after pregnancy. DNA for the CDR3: TGTGCCAGCTCCGGGACAGGGGCGTCCTACGAGCAGTACTTC. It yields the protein CASSGTGASYEQYF.